A selection of T cell receptor beta chains follows, all from one sample in a study of cytomegalovirus exposure and HLA in healthy donors. Profiled with immunoSEQ multiplex PCR; TCRdb holds only in-frame clones, not every one. The sample comprises approximately 190,000 clones, around four fifths of which are singletons, and about 1.8% rests with the top ten. The sample was PBMCs. The receptors were sampled from a man aged 35 to 55 in good health and CMV-seropositive. Each CDR3 is given with its conserved first and last residue. D genes are given only for firm matches. Clone size is not always given. Where it is, it says once, few, many or a class for expanded clones.

D | J | V | size | DNA | CDR3
TRBD1 | TRBJ2-5 | TRBV28 | NA | TGTGCCAGCATCGAACAGGGGGCGCGGGAGCAGTACTTC | CASIEQGAREQYF
NA | TRBJ1-5 | TRBV11-1 | NA | TGTGCCAGCAGCTTCGGACAAAATCAGCCCCAGCATTTT | CASSFGQNQPQHF
TRBD2 | TRBJ2-4 | TRBV19 | few | TGTGCCAGTAGCATCGATCTAGCGGGGCTCTCTCAGAGCATTCAGTACTTC | CASSIDLAGLSQSIQYF
TRBD2 | TRBJ2-1 | TRBV11-3 | NA | TGTGCCAGCAGCCGATTGACCGGGACTAGCGGCGAGCAGTTCTTC | CASSRLTGTSGEQFF
NA | TRBJ2-5 | TRBV6-5 | once | TGTGCCAGCAGACGAGCAGCCGGGGAGACCCAGTACTTC | CASRRAAGETQYF
NA | TRBJ2-1 | TRBV7-8 | NA | TGTGCCAGCCGAGCTTACACAGGGCTCTCCTACAATGAGCAGTTCTTC | CASRAYTGLSYNEQFF
TRBD2 | TRBJ2-7 | TRBV9 | NA | TGTGCCAGCTCGACCGGCCCGGCTAGCGGGAGACGGCCCTACGAGCAGTACTTC | CASSTGPASGRRPYEQYF
NA | TRBJ2-2 | TRBV7-3 | NA | TGTGCCAGCAGCTCCAACCAGGGAGGCACCGGGGAGCTGTTTTTT | CASSSNQGGTGELFF
TRBD2 | TRBJ2-4 | TRBV4-2 | NA | TGTGCCAGCAGCCAGAACCTAGCGGGGAACATTCAGTACTTC | CASSQNLAGNIQYF
TRBD1 | TRBJ2-7 | TRBV5-1 | NA | TGCGCCAGCAGCCCGGCCGACAGGGGAGACGGCGAGCAGTACTTC | CASSPADRGDGEQYF
TRBD2 | TRBJ2-7 | TRBV5-4 | NA | TGTGCCAGCAGCGACGAGCGGGAGGGCTACGAGCAGTACTTC | CASSDEREGYEQYF
NA | TRBJ2-1 | TRBV10-3 | once | TGTGCCATCATTGAGCGTAAAATTGCCTACAATGAGCAGTTCTTC | CAIIERKIAYNEQFF
NA | TRBJ2-3 | TRBV18 | few | TGTGCCAGCTCACCAAGCCTAGCTTTATCCGATACGCAGTATTTT | CASSPSLALSDTQYF
NA | TRBJ1-4 | TRBV30 | NA | TGTGCCTGGAGGGCAGGTCCACGTGAAAAACTGTTTTTT | CAWRAGPREKLFF
TRBD2 | TRBJ2-5 | TRBV7-8 | NA | TGTGCCAGCAGCTTAGGGTCGTGGGAGGGGCGAGAGACCCAGTACTTC | CASSLGSWEGRETQYF
TRBD1 | TRBJ1-1 | TRBV9 | NA | TGTGCCAGCAGCGTAGTTCAGGGGGCTCCGAACACTGAAGCTTTCTTT | CASSVVQGAPNTEAFF
TRBD2 | TRBJ2-7 | TRBV11-2 | NA | TGTGCCAGCAGCTTAGATTCGGGGGGCGAGCAGTACTTC | CASSLDSGGEQYF
NA | TRBJ1-5 | TRBV29-1 | NA | TGCAGCGTTGGAGGGCGCAATCAGCCCCAGCATTTT | CSVGGRNQPQHF
NA | TRBJ2-3 | TRBV19 | NA | TGTGCCAGTAAGGCGGGATACACAGATACGCAGTATTTT | CASKAGYTDTQYF
NA | TRBJ2-7 | TRBV7-9 | NA | TGTTCCAGCCGCCGGGAGAGCTCCTACGAGCAGTACTTC | CSSRRESSYEQYF
TRBD1 | TRBJ1-5 | TRBV27 | NA | TGTGCCAGCAGTTCCTTACAGGGGGGGTATCAGCCCCAGCATTTT | CASSSLQGGYQPQHF
NA | TRBJ1-1 | TRBV18 | NA | TGTGCCAGCTCACTCCGGCAGGGACTAAACACTGAAGCTTTCTTT | CASSLRQGLNTEAFF
NA | TRBJ2-7 | TRBV30 | NA | TGTGCCTGGACCTGGAGGGGCTTGCAGTACTTC | CAWTWRGLQYF
NA | TRBJ1-5 | TRBV7-6 | NA | TGTGCCAGCAGCATAAATCAGGGGAACAATCAGCCCCAGCATTTT | CASSINQGNNQPQHF
NA | TRBJ2-7 | TRBV6-6 | NA | TGTGCCAGCAGCTGGACAAGCTCCTACGAGCAGTACTTC | CASSWTSSYEQYF
TRBD1 | TRBJ1-4 | TRBV28 | NA | TGTGCCAGCAGTGCCGTGGACAGGGGGGATGAAAAACTGTTTTTT | CASSAVDRGDEKLFF
NA | TRBJ1-6 | TRBV5-6 | NA | TGTGCCAGCAGCTTTCTATTGCCTAATAATTCACCCCTCCACTTT | CASSFLLPNNSPLHF
NA | TRBJ1-2 | TRBV28 | NA | TGTGCCAGCAGTTTAGGCGAGGGGGCTAACTATGGCTACACCTTC | CASSLGEGANYGYTF
TRBD1 | TRBJ1-1 | TRBV19 | NA | TGTGCCAGTAGTTTAGGGACAGGGGCGTCTGAAGCTTTCTTT | CASSLGTGASEAFF
TRBD1 | TRBJ2-7 | TRBV15 | NA | TGTGCCACCAGCCACCGGGACAGGGCCTACGAGCAGTACTTC | CATSHRDRAYEQYF
NA | TRBJ2-3 | TRBV18 | NA | TGTGCCAGCTCACCTAGCGGTTCTAGCACAGATACGCAGTATTTT | CASSPSGSSTDTQYF
TRBD1 | TRBJ1-2 | TRBV29-1 | once | TGCAGCGTTGAGCCACAGGGGGCGGGAGGCTACACCTTC | CSVEPQGAGGYTF
TRBD1 | TRBJ1-5 | TRBV11-2 | NA | TGTGCCAGCAGCTTAGATGGGACAGGGACTCAGCCCCAGCATTTT | CASSLDGTGTQPQHF
NA | TRBJ2-6 | TRBV27 | once | TGTGCCAACAGTTTAGCGGCTGGGGCCAACGTCCTGACTTTC | CANSLAAGANVLTF
TRBD2 | TRBJ2-5 | TRBV5-1 | NA | TGCGCCAGCAGCTCCTCTGGAGCGGGAGTAGGAGAGACCCAGTACTTC | CASSSSGAGVGETQYF
TRBD1 | TRBJ1-2 | TRBV19 | NA | TGTGCCAGTAGCACGACAGGGGGGGCCCACTATGGCTACACCTTC | CASSTTGGAHYGYTF
NA | TRBJ2-7 | TRBV9 | NA | TGTGCCAGCAGCGTAGGAGGCACTGACTACGAGCAGTACTTC | CASSVGGTDYEQYF
TRBD1 | TRBJ2-7 | TRBV28 | NA | TGTGCCAGCACCCAAGGGGGACAGGGCGCCTACGAGCAGTACTTC | CASTQGGQGAYEQYF
NA | TRBJ2-2 | TRBV5-1 | NA | TGCGCCAGCAGCTTGTTATTGTTGGCAGATAACACCGGGGAGCTGTTTTTT | CASSLLLLADNTGELFF
NA | TRBJ1-1 | TRBV7-9 | NA | TGTGCCAGCAGCTTGCGGGGGGGCAGGAACACTGAAGCTTTCTTT | CASSLRGGRNTEAFF
TRBD1 | TRBJ2-7 | TRBV7-2 | NA | TGTGCCAGCAGCTCCCCCCCGGGACAGCCTGCCCACGAGCAGTACTTC | CASSSPPGQPAHEQYF
TRBD2 | TRBJ2-4 | TRBV28 | NA | TGTGCCAGCAGTTTATCAGGGACTAGAGGCAACATTCAGTACTTC | CASSLSGTRGNIQYF
TRBD2 | TRBJ2-3 | TRBV5-1 | NA | TGCGCCAGCAACGACGGGAGGGCAGCAGATACGCAGTATTTT | CASNDGRAADTQYF
TRBD1 | TRBJ2-7 | TRBV7-8 | few | TGTGCCAGCAGCGGACAGGGGAACTCCTACGAGCAGTACTTC | CASSGQGNSYEQYF
TRBD2 | TRBJ2-1 | TRBV2 | NA | TGTGCCAGCAGTGGGGAGCGGGGCCTTGACAATGAGCAGTTCTTC | CASSGERGLDNEQFF
TRBD1 | TRBJ1-6 | TRBV28 | NA | TGTGCCAGCAGTTCCCCAACAGGGGGATTCATCGCCTCACCCCTCCACTTT | CASSSPTGGFIASPLHF
NA | TRBJ1-2 | TRBV27 | once | TGTGCCAGCAGTTTATCCTCGGGGACATTCTATGGCTACACCTTC | CASSLSSGTFYGYTF
NA | TRBJ1-4 | TRBV15 | NA | TGTGCCACCAGCAGGGAGATAGGAGGGACCCGCGAAAAACTGTTTTTT | CATSREIGGTREKLFF
TRBD1 | TRBJ2-7 | TRBV29-1 | NA | TGCAGCGTAGGACGACAGGGGCCGACCTACGAGCAGTACTTC | CSVGRQGPTYEQYF
NA | TRBJ1-6 | TRBV27 | few | TGTGCCAGCAGTTTCCGGGACACCCTACAGGGTTCACCCCTCCACTTT | CASSFRDTLQGSPLHF
TRBD2 | TRBJ2-7 | TRBV7-6 | NA | TGTGCCAGCAGTCCCCCGGGGGGGGCCTACGAGCAGTACTTC | CASSPPGGAYEQYF
NA | TRBJ1-4 | TRBV11-2 | few | TGTGCCAGCAGCTTAGGGGGCGCTTGGGAAAAACTGTTTTTT | CASSLGGAWEKLFF
TRBD1 | TRBJ1-1 | TRBV10-2 | NA | TGCGCCAGCAGTGACCTTCTGGGACAGGGGAACACTGAAGCTTTCTTT | CASSDLLGQGNTEAFF
NA | TRBJ2-5 | TRBV7-9 | NA | TGTGCCAGCAGCCATACAGAGGGTCAAGAGACCCAGTACTTC | CASSHTEGQETQYF
NA | TRBJ2-7 | TRBV6-5 | NA | TGTGCCGTATCTCCCCGGGGGAGCTCCTACGAGCAGTACTTC | CAVSPRGSSYEQYF